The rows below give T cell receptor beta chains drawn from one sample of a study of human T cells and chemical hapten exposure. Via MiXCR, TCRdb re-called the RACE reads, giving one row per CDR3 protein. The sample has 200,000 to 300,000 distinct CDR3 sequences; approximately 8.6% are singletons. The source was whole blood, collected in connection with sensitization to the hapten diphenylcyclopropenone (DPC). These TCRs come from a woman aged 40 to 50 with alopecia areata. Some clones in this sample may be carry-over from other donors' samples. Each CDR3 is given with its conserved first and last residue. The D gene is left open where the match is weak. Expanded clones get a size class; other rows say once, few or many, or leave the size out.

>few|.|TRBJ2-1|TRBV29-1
CSVEGMEDEQFF
TGCAGCGTTGAAGGTATGGAGGATGAGCAGTTCTTC
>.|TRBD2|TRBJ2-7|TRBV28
CASSFYAGGIGEQYF
TGTGCCAGCAGTTTTTATGCGGGAGGGATAGGGGAGCAGTACTTC
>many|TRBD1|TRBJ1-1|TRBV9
CASSLTGESGTEAFF
TGTGCCAGCAGCTTAACAGGGGAATCAGGCACTGAAGCTTTCTTT
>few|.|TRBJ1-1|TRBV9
CASSPPGPGTEAFF
TGTGCCAGCTCTCCCCCGGGCCCAGGGACTGAAGCTTTCTTT
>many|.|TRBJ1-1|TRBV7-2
CASSTTYTEAFF
TGTGCCAGCAGCACAACTTACACTGAAGCTTTCTTT
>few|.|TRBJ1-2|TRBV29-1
CSVGDFLGGYGYTF
TGCAGCGTTGGGGACTTTCTGGGGGGCTATGGCTACACCTTC
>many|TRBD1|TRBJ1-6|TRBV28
CASQKGDRANSPLHF
TGTGCCAGCCAGAAAGGGGACAGGGCCAATTCACCCCTCCACTTT
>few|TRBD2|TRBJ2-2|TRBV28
CASTPGLAENTGELFF
TGTGCCAGCACCCCGGGACTAGCGGAAAACACCGGGGAGCTGTTTTTT
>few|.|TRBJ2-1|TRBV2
CASINNEQFF
TGTGCCAGCATCAACAATGAGCAGTTCTTC
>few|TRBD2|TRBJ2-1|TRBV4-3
CASSQDGLAINEQFF
TGCGCCAGCAGCCAAGACGGACTAGCGATCAATGAGCAGTTCTTC
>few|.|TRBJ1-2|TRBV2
CASKGTLYGYTF
TGTGCCAGCAAAGGGACGCTCTATGGCTACACCTTC
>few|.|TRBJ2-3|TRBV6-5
CASSTALLDTQYF
TGTGCCAGCAGTACCGCGCTACTAGATACGCAGTATTTT
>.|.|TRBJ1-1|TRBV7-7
CACSFATNTEAFF
TGTGCTTGCAGCTTCGCGACCAACACTGAAGCTTTCTTT
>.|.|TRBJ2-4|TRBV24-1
CATSDPAKNIQYF
TGTGCCACCAGTGATCCAGCCAAAAACATTCAGTACTTC